Following are 4 T cell receptor beta chains from one sample sequenced in a study of blood T cell repertoires in COVID-19. Assay used: immunoSEQ multiplex PCR; TCRdb lists only in-frame clones, some missing. This table holds around 70,000 clones, 70% to 80% found once. Sequencing was done on a sample of peripheral blood. Receptor source: a human donor in a cohort sampled during active COVID-19.

J is TRBJ2-7 and V is TRBV2, with 8 bases fitting TRBD2. There are 13 residues in the CDR3. Germline CDR1 reads SNHLY; CDR2 reads FYNNEI. V shed 7 bases and J 7 bases; nucleotides not matched to a gene: 9. In nucleotides, the CDR3 is TGTGCCAGCAACCCGGGAGGGCCGGGGGAGCAGTACTTC. Its translation is CASNPGGPGEQYF.

The rearrangement links TRBV5-1 to TRBJ2-1, with D unclear. The CDR3 is 15 amino acids. Trimming shortened V by 1 base and J by 5 bases, and 13 bases separated the two germline ends. CDR1 SGHRS and CDR2 YFSETQ come from the germline V gene. CDR3 in DNA: TGCGCCAGCAGCTTGTCTAGTATCGAGAACAATGAGCAGTTCTTC. As protein: CASSLSSIENNEQFF.

This clone has more than one count but fewer than ten. V gene TRBV9 combines with J gene TRBJ2-5; TRBD2 matches at 8 bases. The CDR3 runs to 15 residues. V shed 1 base and J 5 bases; nucleotides not matched to a gene: 7. Germline-derived CDR1 and CDR2 are SGDLS and YYNGEE. CDR3 coding DNA: TGTGCCAGCAGCGTAATAACGGGAGGGGGTGAGACCCAGTACTTC. It translates to CASSVITGGGETQYF.

V and J are TRBV30 and TRBJ2-5, with 7 nucleotides matching TRBD1. Germline-derived CDR1 and CDR2 are GTSNPN and SVGIG (reference sequence). Unmatched junction bases numbered 3, after V lost 0 bases and J lost 5 bases. CDR3 size: 13 residues. The CDR3 DNA is TGTGCCTGGAGTGTAGGGGGCAGGGAGACCCAGTACTTC. It translates to CAWSVGGRETQYF.